This T cell receptor beta chain emerged from a study of T cells in Graves' hyperthyroidism and ophthalmopathy. Study details: The blood sample was taken at first diagnosis, before treatment began.

The length of the CDR3 is 19 residues. Germline V gene data show CDR1 as SGHVS and CDR2 as FQNEAQ. With 3 bases clipped from V and 5 bases from J, the junction kept 18 bases outside the gene matches. TCR beta CDR3 regions were amplified from RNA. The HTBI primer set was used in a first-round RT-PCR of the TCR CDR3. One entry per CDR3 protein results from TCRdb running MiXCR on the multiplex PCR reads. The data contain roughly 420,000 distinct CDR3 sequences, about a sixth of them singletons. The sample holds a few counts of this clonotype. Orbital computed tomography, thyroid ultrasound, serum thyroxine and TRAb, and clinical symptoms together informed the diagnoses.

What was sequenced was blood. The chain joins TRBV7-8 to TRBJ1-4; 7 bases line up with TRBD1. The clonotype originates from a woman under 30 with Graves' hyperthyroidism. CDR3 amino acids: CASSFVLSTGNRANEKLFF. DNA of the CDR3: TGTGCCAGCAGCTTCGTACTATCGACAGGGAATAGGGCCAATGAAAAACTGTTTTTT.